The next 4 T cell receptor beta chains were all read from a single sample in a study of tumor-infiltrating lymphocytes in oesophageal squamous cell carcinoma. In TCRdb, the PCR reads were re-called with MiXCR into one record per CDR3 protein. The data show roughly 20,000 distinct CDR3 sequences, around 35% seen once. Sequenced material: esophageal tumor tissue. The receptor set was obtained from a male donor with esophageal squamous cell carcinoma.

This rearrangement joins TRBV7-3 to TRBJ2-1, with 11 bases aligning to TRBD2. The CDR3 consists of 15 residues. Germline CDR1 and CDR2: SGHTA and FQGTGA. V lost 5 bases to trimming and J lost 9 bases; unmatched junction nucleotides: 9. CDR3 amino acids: CASSPQLTSGGEQFF. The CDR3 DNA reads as TGTGCCAGCAGCCCTCAACTTACTAGCGGGGGTGAGCAGTTCTTC.

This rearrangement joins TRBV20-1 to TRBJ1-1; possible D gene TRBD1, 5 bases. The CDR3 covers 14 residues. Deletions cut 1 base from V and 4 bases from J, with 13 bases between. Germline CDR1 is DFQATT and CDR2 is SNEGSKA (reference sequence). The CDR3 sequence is CSARARTLRTEAFF. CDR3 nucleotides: TGCAGTGCTAGAGCACGGACACTTCGCACTGAAGCTTTCTTT.

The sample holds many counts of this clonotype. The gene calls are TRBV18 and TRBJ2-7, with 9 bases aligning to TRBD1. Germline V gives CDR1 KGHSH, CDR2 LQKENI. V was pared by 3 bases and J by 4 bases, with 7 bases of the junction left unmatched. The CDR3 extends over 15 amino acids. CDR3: CASSPGTGTIYEQYF. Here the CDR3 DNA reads TGTGCCAGCTCACCCGGGACAGGGACTATTTACGAGCAGTACTTC.

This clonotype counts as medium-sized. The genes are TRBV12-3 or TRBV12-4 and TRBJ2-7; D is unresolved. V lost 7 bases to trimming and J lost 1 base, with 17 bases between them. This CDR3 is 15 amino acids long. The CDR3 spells CASTFTTDPSYEQYF. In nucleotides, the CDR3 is TGTGCCAGCACGTTTACCACAGACCCGTCCTACGAGCAGTACTTC.